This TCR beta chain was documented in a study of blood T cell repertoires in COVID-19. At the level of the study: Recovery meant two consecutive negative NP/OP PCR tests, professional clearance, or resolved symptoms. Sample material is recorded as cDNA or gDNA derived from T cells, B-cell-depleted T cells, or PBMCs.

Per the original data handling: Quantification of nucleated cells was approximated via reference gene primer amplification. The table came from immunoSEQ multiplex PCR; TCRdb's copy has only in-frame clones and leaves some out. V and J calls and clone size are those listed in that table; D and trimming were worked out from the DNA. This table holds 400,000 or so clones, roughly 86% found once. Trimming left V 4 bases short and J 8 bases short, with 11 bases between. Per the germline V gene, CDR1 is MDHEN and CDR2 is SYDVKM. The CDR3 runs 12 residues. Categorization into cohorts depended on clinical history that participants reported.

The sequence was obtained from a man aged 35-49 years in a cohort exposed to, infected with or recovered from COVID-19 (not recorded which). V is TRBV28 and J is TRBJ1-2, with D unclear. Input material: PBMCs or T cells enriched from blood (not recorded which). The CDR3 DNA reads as TGTGCCAGCAGTTCGTCTCGGAGGGGCTACACCTTC. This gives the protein CASSSSRRGYTF.